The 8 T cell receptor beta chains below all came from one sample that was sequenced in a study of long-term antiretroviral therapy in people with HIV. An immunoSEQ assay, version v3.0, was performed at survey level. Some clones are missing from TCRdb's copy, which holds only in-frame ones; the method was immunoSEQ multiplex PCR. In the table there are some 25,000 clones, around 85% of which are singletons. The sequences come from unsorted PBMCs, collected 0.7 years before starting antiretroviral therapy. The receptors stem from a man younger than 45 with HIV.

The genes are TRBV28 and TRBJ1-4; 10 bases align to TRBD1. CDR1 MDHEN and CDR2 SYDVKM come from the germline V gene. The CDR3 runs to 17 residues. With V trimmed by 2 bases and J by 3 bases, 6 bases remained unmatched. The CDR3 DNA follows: TGTGCCAGCAGTTTACCGGGACAGGGGAGGGCTAATGAAAAACTGTTTTTT. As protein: CASSLPGQGRANEKLFF.

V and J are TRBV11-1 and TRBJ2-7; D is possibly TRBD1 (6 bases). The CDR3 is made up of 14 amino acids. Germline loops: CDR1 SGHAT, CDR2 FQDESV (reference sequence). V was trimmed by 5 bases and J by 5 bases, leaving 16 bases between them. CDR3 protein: CASSPRQARHEQYF. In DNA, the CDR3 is TGTGCCAGCAGCCCCAGACAGGCCCGCCACGAGCAGTACTTC. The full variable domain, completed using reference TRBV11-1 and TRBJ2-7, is EAEVAQSPRYKITEKSQAVAFWCDPISGHATLYWYRQILGQGPELLVQFQDESVVDDSQLPKDRFSAERLKGVDSTLKIQPAELGDSAMYLCASSPRQARHEQYFGPGTRLTVT.

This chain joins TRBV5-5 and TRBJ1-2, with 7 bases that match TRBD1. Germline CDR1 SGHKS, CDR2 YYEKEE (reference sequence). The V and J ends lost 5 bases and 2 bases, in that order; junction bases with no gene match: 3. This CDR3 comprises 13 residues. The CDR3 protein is CASRGQPNYGYTF. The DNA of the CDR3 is TGTGCCAGCAGGGGACAGCCCAACTATGGCTACACCTTC.

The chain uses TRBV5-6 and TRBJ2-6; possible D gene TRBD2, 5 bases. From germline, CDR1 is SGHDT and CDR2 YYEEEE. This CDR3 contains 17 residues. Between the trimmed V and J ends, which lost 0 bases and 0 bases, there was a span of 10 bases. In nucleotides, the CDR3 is TGTGCCAGCAGCTTGGTAGGAGGCAGCTCTGGGGCCAACGTCCTGACTTTC. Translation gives CASSLVGGSSGANVLTF.

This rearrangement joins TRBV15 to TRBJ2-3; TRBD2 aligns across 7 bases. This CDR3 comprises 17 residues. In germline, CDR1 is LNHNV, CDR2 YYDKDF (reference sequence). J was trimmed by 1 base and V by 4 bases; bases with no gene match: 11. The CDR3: CATSTRPRGGGTDTQYF. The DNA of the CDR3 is TGTGCCACCAGCACCCGCCCGAGGGGAGGGGGCACAGATACGCAGTATTTT.

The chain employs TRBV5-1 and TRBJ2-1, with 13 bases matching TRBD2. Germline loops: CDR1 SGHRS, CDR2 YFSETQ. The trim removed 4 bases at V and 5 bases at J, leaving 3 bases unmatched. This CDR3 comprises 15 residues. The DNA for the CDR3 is TGCGCCAGCAGCCTGGGACTAGCGGGGAACAATGAGCAGTTCTTC. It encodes CASSLGLAGNNEQFF.

For the CDR3, the DNA is TGCGCCAGCAGGACGGGGGGGGCAGATACGCAGTATTTT. This codes for CASRTGGADTQYF. The V gene is TRBV5-1, the J gene TRBJ2-3; 8 bases align to TRBD2. The length of the CDR3 is 13 residues. Germline V gives CDR1 SGHRS, CDR2 YFSETQ. After removal of 5 bases from V and 4 bases from J, the junction contained 3 bases not matched to a gene.

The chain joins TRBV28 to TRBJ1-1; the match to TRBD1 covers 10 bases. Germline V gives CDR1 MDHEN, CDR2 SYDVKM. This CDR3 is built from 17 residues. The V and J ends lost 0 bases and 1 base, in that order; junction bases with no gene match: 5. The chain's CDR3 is CASSLWGQGSGNTEAFF. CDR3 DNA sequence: TGTGCCAGCAGTTTATGGGGACAGGGGAGCGGGAACACTGAAGCTTTCTTT.